This T cell receptor beta chain was captured in a study of tumor-infiltrating lymphocytes in glioblastoma multiforme. In germline, CDR1 is SGHNT, CDR2 YYREEE (reference sequence). With 4 bases removed from V and 4 bases from J, the gap between germline ends came to 17 bases. The length of the CDR3 is 16 residues. TCR beta libraries were built from RNA through three nested multiplex PCR rounds using modified ARM-PCR. TCRdb independently ran MiXCR on the multiplex PCR reads; one entry per CDR3 protein. The sample includes 9,300 or so distinct CDR3 sequences, 74% of them seen just once. The J gene is TRBJ2-2, the V gene TRBV5-4; D could derive from TRBD1 or TRBD2 (5 bases each). The sequence came from a male donor with glioblastoma. Material: brain tumor tissue. The CDR3 loop is CASSPRDEKGTGELFF. The CDR3 DNA sequence: TGTGCCAGCAGCCCGAGGGACGAGAAGGGCACCGGGGAGCTGTTTTTT.